The text below deals with one T cell receptor beta chain. Its antigen has not been determined. Per-nucleotide qualities are absent, and no much larger clonotype sits a single base away. For TCR beta library preparation, 1.5 to 2.5 micrograms of genomic DNA was extracted from cryopreserved PBMCs. Longitudinal blood samples from CLL patients on ibrutinib monotherapy underwent high-throughput TCR beta sequencing. The patients were enrolled in a single-center, open-label phase 2 trial of ibrutinib monotherapy. The data derive from a study of cytotoxic CD8 clonotypes in ibrutinib-treated CLL (dated by TCRdb to the early 2020s). Notes on the research overall: In this cohort, approximately 15 patients were treatment-naive and approximately ten were relapsed/refractory, while some 17 had unmutated IGHV. Responses were partial in roughly 24 patients and complete in 2; after median around 72 months follow-up, some 15 stayed in remission and 12 progressed. Response samples were taken after a median of approximately eleven months on treatment, ranging from about 6 to 40 months. Samples averaged 255,043 productive templates and roughly 86,000 productive rearrangements. Of the 90 or so participants in the trial, roughly 25 had longitudinal samples available. Cryopreserved peripheral blood mononuclear cells were collected at three points: before therapy, at response, and at either sustained remission or disease progression. Study-wide findings and limitations: Lymph node repertoires were not examined, and the timing of sampling was not matched between patients in sustained remission and those whose disease progressed. Baseline clonality exceeded that of age-matched healthy donors and correlated strongly with circulating CD8+ T-cell counts. Public clonotypes were found to be uncommon and were observed to contract or remain stable during treatment; the increase in clonality was shown to reflect expansion of private clonotypes at ibrutinib response. At ibrutinib response clonality went up, during sustained remission it held steady, and at progression it dropped back toward baseline.

The goal of deep resolution MiSeq sequencing was a depth between 1 in 1 million and 1 in 200,000 T cells, and coverage averaged 10x per clonotype. The immunoSEQ hsTCRB Kit was used to generate the TCR beta libraries. The source study handled its data this way. Data were analyzed with ImmunoSEQ Data Assistant and ImmunoSEQ Analyzer, with V, D and J genes assigned per IMGT definitions. Clonality, which ranges from 0 to 1, was calculated as one minus the normalized Shannon entropy of productive rearrangement frequencies. Only overrepresented clonotypes making up at least 0.05% of each patient's repertoire were included in the public clonotype analysis. Around 12 age-matched healthy donor repertoires from immuneACCESS were used as controls for clonality. TCRdb obtained this table from immuneACCESS and retained in-frame rearrangements with V and J assigned. These tables miss some clones; where compared with another copy, unresolved V genes account for less than half of the shortfall, and the remainder is unexplained. V, J and clone size were drawn from that table, and D and trimming were deduced from the DNA. In all, the sample holds over 15,000 clones, and approximately 84% of those were seen once. The leading ten clones occupy roughly 5.7% of the sample.

CDR1 and CDR2 were assigned from the germline V gene as MRHNA and SNTAGT. The CDR3 holds 16 amino acids from the cysteine to the phenylalanine. The only DNA kept is the CDR3, 48 bases in frame from the first base. The junction carries 17 bases between V and J, which are trimmed by 2 bases and 3 bases respectively. This sequence uses TRBV6-4 and TRBJ2-7; TRBD1 is a weak D gene call, 5 bases matching. The TCR was taken from a human donor with chronic lymphocytic leukemia. This sample comprised PBMCs, obtained before ibrutinib treatment. The nucleotide sequence reads TGTGCCAGCAGTGACGCCCCCCAGGGTTGCGTCTACGAGCAGTACTTC. The translation is CASSDAPQGCVYEQYF.